Following are 11 T cell receptor beta chains from one sample sequenced in a study of early T cells in non-severe SARS-CoV-2 infection. TCRdb used MiXCR to reprocess the 5' RACE reads, holding one entry per CDR3 protein. The data contain about 71,000 distinct CDR3 sequences, around 13% of them singletons. Material: whole blood. These receptors were obtained from an adult who was a healthcare worker with PCR-confirmed SARS-CoV-2 infection or an uninfected control (not recorded which).

V gene TRBV5-1 combines with J gene TRBJ2-3; the D gene is possibly TRBD2 (5 bases). Between the trimmed V and J ends, which lost 3 bases and 2 bases, there was a span of 13 bases. CDR1 is SGHRS and CDR2 is YFSETQ in the germline V gene. The length of the CDR3 is 15 residues. In nucleotides, the CDR3 is TGCGCCAGCAGCTCCATTGTCGGACTCACAGATACGCAGTATTTT. Translation: CASSSIVGLTDTQYF.

The chain is built from TRBV29-1 and TRBJ2-1, with 9 nucleotides matching TRBD1. The J segment lost 2 bases and the V segment lost 1 base, leaving 0 bases of the junction unmatched. CDR1 and CDR2 (germline): SQVTM, ANQGSEA. CDR3 length equals 14 residues. DNA of the CDR3: TGCAGCGTTGAAGGACAGGGGGCCTACAATGAGCAGTTCTTC. It encodes CSVEGQGAYNEQFF.

This clonotype was counted between two and nine times. The gene calls are TRBV30 and TRBJ2-7; possible D gene TRBD1, 7 bases. Germline lookup yields CDR1 GTSNPN and CDR2 SVGIG (reference sequence). This CDR3 has 13 residues. V was cut by 0 bases and J by 5 bases, with 11 bases left in between. The CDR3 DNA reads as TGTGCCTGGAGTGTTGGAGGGGGCCACGAGCAGTACTTC. It codes for CAWSVGGGHEQYF.

This clonotype was seen more than once but under ten times. This rearrangement joins TRBV5-4 to TRBJ2-1, with unresolved D. CDR3 length: 13 residues. Trimming cost V 0 bases and J 3 bases, with 4 bases left between them. Germline CDR1 and CDR2: SGHNT and YYREEE (reference sequence). The CDR3 is CASSLEHYNEQFF. In DNA form, the CDR3 reads TGTGCCAGCAGCTTGGAACACTACAATGAGCAGTTCTTC. Supplemented by reference TRBV5-4 and TRBJ2-1, the full variable domain reads ETGVTQSPTHLIKTRGQQVTLRCSSQSGHNTVSWYQQALGQGPQFIFQYYREEENGRGNFPPRFSGLQFPNYSSELNVNALELDDSALYLCASSLEHYNEQFFGPGTRLTVL.

This clonotype was picked up a small number of times. The chain employs TRBV7-9 and TRBJ1-1; maybe TRBD1 (6 bases). Trimming stripped 6 bases from V and 7 bases from J, with 21 bases between. The CDR3 contains 15 residues. Germline V CDR1 and CDR2: SEHNR, FQNEAQ (reference sequence). This CDR3 reads CASRPERYGQYEAFF. CDR3 nucleotides: TGTGCCAGCAGACCTGAAAGATATGGACAGTATGAAGCTTTCTTT.

The rearrangement links TRBV18 to TRBJ1-6, with D unresolved. This CDR3 region has 18 residues. V gave up 3 bases and J gave up 8 bases, with 23 bases separating them. Germline values: CDR1 KGHSH, CDR2 LQKENI. The CDR3 region is CASSPSNPAPGNYSPLHF. CDR3 sequence (DNA): TGTGCCAGCTCACCTTCAAACCCCGCGCCGGGGAATTATTCACCCCTCCACTTT.

The chain combines TRBV12-3 or TRBV12-4 with TRBJ2-2, with a weak D call TRBD1 (5 bases). The CDR3 has 14 residues. Trimming took off 3 bases at V and 8 bases at J, with 13 bases between the two ends. In DNA, the CDR3 is TGTGCCAGCAGTTTTGGGGCCTCAAGAGGGGAGCTGTTTTTT. Its protein product is CASSFGASRGELFF.

This clonotype has more than one count but fewer than ten. The genes are TRBV28 and TRBJ2-1, with D perhaps matching TRBD2 (6 bases). This CDR3 contains 11 residues. Deletions cut 3 bases from V and 15 bases from J, with 12 bases between. CDR1 and CDR2 (germline): MDHEN, SYDVKM. The CDR3 here is CASSFGGVGFF. The CDR3 DNA is TGTGCCAGCAGTTTCGGCGGGGTCGGGTTCTTC.

There are a few counts of this clonotype. The V and J genes are TRBV6-5 and TRBJ2-7; 8 bases agree with TRBD1. The germline gives CDR1 MNHEY, CDR2 SVGAGI. V lost 4 bases to trimming and J lost 3 bases; unmatched junction nucleotides: 5. The CDR3 is made up of 14 amino acids. The CDR3 coding sequence is TGTGCCAGCAGTTCGGACAGGGAATACTACGAGCAGTACTTC. Translated, it gives CASSSDREYYEQYF.

This clonotype appeared a few times. V is TRBV5-1 and J is TRBJ1-5, with D maybe TRBD1 (6 bases). Germline V CDR1 and CDR2: SGHRS, YFSETQ. The CDR3 consists of 14 residues. Trimming stripped 4 bases from V and 3 bases from J, with 11 bases between. The CDR3 sequence: CASSPGQNNQPQHF. The CDR3 DNA sequence: TGCGCCAGCAGCCCGGGACAAAACAATCAGCCCCAGCATTTT. Drawing the rest from reference TRBV5-1 and TRBJ1-5, the complete variable domain is KAGVTQTPRYLIKTRGQQVTLSCSPISGHRSVSWYQQTPGQGLQFLFEYFSETQRNKGNFPGRFSGRQFSNSRSEMNVSTLELGDSALYLCASSPGQNNQPQHFGDGTRLSIL.

This clonotype has just a few counts. CDR3 DNA: TGTGCCAGCAGCCCAGGGGCCGGGGAGCTGTTTTTT. It specifies CASSPGAGELFF. The chain uses TRBV27 and TRBJ2-2; possibly TRBD1 for D (6 bases). V was trimmed by 6 bases and J by 6 bases, leaving 8 bases between them. The CDR3 has 12 amino acids. The germline CDR1 and CDR2 sequences are MNHEY and SMNVEV (reference sequence).